This is a list of T cell receptor beta chains from one sample in a study of patients and donors after allogeneic stem cell transplantation. TCRdb fed the RT-PCR reads into MiXCR, producing one record per CDR3 protein. Of some 960,000 distinct CDR3 sequences listed, 15% to 20% are singletons. Sequenced material: blood, either unsorted or a sorted T cell fraction (not recorded which). The receptors originated from a human donor who was either an allogeneic HSCT recipient or a stem cell or donor lymphocyte infusion donor (not recorded which). It is not recorded whose cells these are; they may come from a transplant donor. Each CDR3 is given with its conserved first and last residue. D genes are given only for firm matches. The size entry is marked missing in some rows and otherwise reads once, few, many or a size class.

CDR3: CASSYSAEEQYF; DNA: TGTGCCAGCAGTTACTCTGCAGAAGAGCAGTACTTC; size: -; V: TRBV6-6; D: -; J: TRBJ2-7
CDR3: CSARPRNFYEQYF; DNA: TGCAGTGCTAGACCTCGGAATTTCTACGAGCAGTACTTC; size: -; V: TRBV20-1; D: -; J: TRBJ2-7
CDR3: CSVGGTRNQPQHF; DNA: TGCAGCGTTGGGGGGACCCGCAATCAGCCCCAGCATTTT; size: few; V: TRBV29-1; D: -; J: TRBJ1-5
CDR3: CASSILARDSYEQYF; DNA: TGTGCCAGTAGTATTTTAGCGCGGGACAGCTACGAGCAGTACTTC; size: -; V: TRBV19; D: -; J: TRBJ2-7
CDR3: CASSPVSGGYNEQFF; DNA: TGTGCCAGCAGTCCGGTCAGCGGGGGTTACAATGAGCAGTTCTTC; size: -; V: TRBV28; D: TRBD2; J: TRBJ2-1
CDR3: CASSYRDRSYEQYF; DNA: TGTGCCAGCAGCTACCGGGACAGGAGCTACGAGCAGTACTTC; size: -; V: TRBV6-5; D: TRBD1; J: TRBJ2-7
CDR3: CASSSVQGVYEQYF; DNA: TGTGCCAGCAGCTCGGTACAGGGGGTCTACGAGCAGTACTTC; size: -; V: TRBV14; D: TRBD1; J: TRBJ2-7
CDR3: CASTLGTGANTGELFF; DNA: TGTGCCAGCACCCTAGGTACGGGAGCGAACACCGGGGAGCTGTTTTTT; size: -; V: TRBV5-5; D: -; J: TRBJ2-2
CDR3: CASSLSWDQRSSGNTIYF; DNA: TGCGCCAGCAGCTTGTCGTGGGACCAGAGGAGCTCTGGAAACACCATATATTTT; size: few; V: TRBV5-1; D: -; J: TRBJ1-3
CDR3: CASNNGGGESQPQHF; DNA: TGTGCCAGCAACAACGGGGGGGGCGAGAGTCAGCCCCAGCATTTT; size: few; V: TRBV2; D: -; J: TRBJ1-5
CDR3: CASREGRITEAFF; DNA: TGTGCCAGCAGAGAGGGGCGCATCACTGAAGCTTTCTTT; size: few; V: TRBV6-6; D: -; J: TRBJ1-1
CDR3: CAISDLDRYGYTF; DNA: TGTGCCATCAGTGACCTTGATCGCTATGGCTACACCTTC; size: -; V: TRBV10-3; D: -; J: TRBJ1-2